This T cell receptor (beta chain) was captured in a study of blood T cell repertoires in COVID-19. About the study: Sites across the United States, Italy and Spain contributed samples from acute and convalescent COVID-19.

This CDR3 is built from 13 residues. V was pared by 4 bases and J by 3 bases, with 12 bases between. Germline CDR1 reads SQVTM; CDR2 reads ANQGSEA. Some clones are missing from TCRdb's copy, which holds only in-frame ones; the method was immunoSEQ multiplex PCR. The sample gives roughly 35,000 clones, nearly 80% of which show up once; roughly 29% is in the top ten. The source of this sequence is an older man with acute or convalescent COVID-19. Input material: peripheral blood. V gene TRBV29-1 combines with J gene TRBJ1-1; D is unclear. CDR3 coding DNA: TGCAGCGTTGCGAGGGCGAGGGACACTGAAGCTTTCTTT. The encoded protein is CSVARARDTEAFF.